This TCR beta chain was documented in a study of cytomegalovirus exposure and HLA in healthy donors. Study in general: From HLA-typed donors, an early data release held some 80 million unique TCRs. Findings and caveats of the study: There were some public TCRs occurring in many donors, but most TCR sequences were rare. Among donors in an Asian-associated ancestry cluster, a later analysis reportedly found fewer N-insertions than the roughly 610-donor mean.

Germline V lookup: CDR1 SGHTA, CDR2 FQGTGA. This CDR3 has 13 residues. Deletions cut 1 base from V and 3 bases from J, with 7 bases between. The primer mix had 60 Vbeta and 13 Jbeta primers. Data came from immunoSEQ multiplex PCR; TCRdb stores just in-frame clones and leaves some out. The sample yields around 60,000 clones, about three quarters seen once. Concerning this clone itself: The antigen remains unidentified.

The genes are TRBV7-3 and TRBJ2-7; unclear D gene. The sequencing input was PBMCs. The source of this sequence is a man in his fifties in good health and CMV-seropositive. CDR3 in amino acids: CASSLMPGYEQYF. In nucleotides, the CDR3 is TGTGCCAGCAGCTTAATGCCGGGCTACGAGCAGTACTTC.